Given below is one TCR beta chain in context. CDR1 and CDR2 from the germline V gene are SGHRS and YFSETQ. This CDR3 region has 13 residues. Germline trimming cut 0 bases from V and 4 bases from J; bases unmatched to any gene: 0. Method: immunoSEQ multiplex PCR; TCRdb's copy keeps in-frame clones and lacks some. Altogether over 10,000 clones are present, approximately 95% being singletons, with the ten largest covering around 7%. This specimen comes from a study of technical replicates of blood from several donors. The TCR comes from a human donor in good health. V usage is TRBV5-1 and J usage is TRBJ2-7; TRBD1 agrees at 8 bases. Sequencing used PBMCs. The CDR3 DNA is TGCGCCAGCAGCTTGGGGACAGGGTACGAGCAGTACTTC. This codes for CASSLGTGYEQYF. The whole variable domain, filled in from reference TRBV5-1 and TRBJ2-7, reads KAGVTQTPRYLIKTRGQQVTLSCSPISGHRSVSWYQQTPGQGLQFLFEYFSETQRNKGNFPGRFSGRQFSNSRSEMNVSTLELGDSALYLCASSLGTGYEQYFGPGTRLTVT.